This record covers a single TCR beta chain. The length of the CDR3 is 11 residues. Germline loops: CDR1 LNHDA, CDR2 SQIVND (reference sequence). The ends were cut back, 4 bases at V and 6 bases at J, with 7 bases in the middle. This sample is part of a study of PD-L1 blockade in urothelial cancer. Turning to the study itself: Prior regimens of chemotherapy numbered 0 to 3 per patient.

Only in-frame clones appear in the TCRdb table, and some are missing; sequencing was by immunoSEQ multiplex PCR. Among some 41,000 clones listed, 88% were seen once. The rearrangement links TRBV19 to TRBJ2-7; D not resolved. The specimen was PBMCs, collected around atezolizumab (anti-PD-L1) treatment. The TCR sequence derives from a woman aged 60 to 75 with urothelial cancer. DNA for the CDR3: TGTGCCAGTAGTAATTTCGGCGAGCAGTACTTC. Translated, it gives CASSNFGEQYF.